This T cell receptor (beta chain) emerged from a study of human T cells and chemical hapten exposure. Study background: Sensitizing treatment utilized 2% DPC over an approximately 2 cm by approximately 2 cm portion of upper inner arm skin.

Time point reported: patch test 3, about 24 weeks after DPC sensitization. The sample's treatment: therapeutic diphenylcyclopropenone sensitization with weekly scalp DPC. This clonotype was recorded a few times. Antigen: not known. Study-level points and caveats: Expanded TCRs were compared with controls, and the expanded TCRs formed significantly more large CDR3 similarity clusters.

Within the library, unique molecular identifiers were attached to each individual cDNA molecule. Each CDR3 protein gets one entry after TCRdb re-called the RACE reads with MiXCR. Of 150,000 to 200,000 distinct CDR3 sequences in the sample, 24% were seen once. The sample here was whole blood, taken in connection with sensitization to the hapten diphenylcyclopropenone (DPC). The clonotype originates from a woman aged 35 to 49 with alopecia areata. Some clones in this sample may be carry-over from other donors' samples.

CDR3: CAIRGARLAGGHNEQFF. The CDR3, as DNA: TGCGCCATCAGGGGGGCGAGACTAGCGGGGGGCCACAATGAGCAGTTCTTC. The V call is TRBV23-1, the J call TRBJ2-1; 13 bases agree with TRBD2. TRBV23-1 carries the ORF label, with uncertain function. V lost 10 bases, J lost 5 bases, and 14 bases stayed unmatched. The CDR3 runs 17 residues.